This T cell receptor (beta chain) emerged from a study of cytomegalovirus exposure and HLA in healthy donors. The overall study: Findings of an earlier analysis included around 100 million unique TCR beta sequences from 180 million or so T cells.

CDR1 ENHRY and CDR2 SYGVKD come from the germline V gene. CDR3 length: 17 residues. The J segment lost 5 bases and the V segment lost 4 bases, leaving 11 bases of the junction unmatched. The PCR had 60 Vbeta and 13 Jbeta primers. The assay was immunoSEQ multiplex PCR, and TCRdb's table has in-frame clones only and misses some. The repertoire holds 150,000 or so clones, with more than 65% as singletons. The gene calls are TRBV10-3 and TRBJ1-2, with 12 bases lining up with TRBD1. The receptor was derived from a woman aged 25-40 years in good health and CMV-seronegative. The specimen was PBMCs. The CDR3 is CAISGRGQGASGYGYTF. The CDR3 nucleotides are TGTGCCATCAGTGGGCGGGGACAGGGGGCTTCTGGGTATGGCTACACCTTC.